This T cell receptor (beta chain) was retrieved from a study of T cells after yellow fever vaccination (dated by TCRdb to the late 2010s). With regard to the full study: The SMART-Seq v4 Ultra Low Input RNA kit was used to prepare libraries from fractions with low cell numbers. Two healthy male donors, one aged 18 to 30 and one aged 30 to 40 years, made up the cohort. Blood samples were taken at several timepoints before and after primary and secondary immunization, and bulk PBMC replicates and cell subsets were isolated. Bulk TCR alpha and beta repertoires were sequenced longitudinally to track T-cell clones before and after primary and booster YFV17D yellow fever vaccination. Beyond this particular receptor, the publication reports: The secondary T-cell response was found to be weaker but faster than the primary response, with a peak reached on day 5 rather than on day 15. A small share of clonotypes was detected in both CD4 and CD8 compartments, with the overlap likely arising from convergent recombination. Because the study included only a couple of donors, the extent to which the findings can be generalized is limited. Most clones expanded after primary vaccination were re-detected after the booster (approximately 96% of CD4 and more than 70% of CD8), suggesting broad memory maintenance. Computational filtering was needed because FACS-sorted repertoires could contain abundant contaminating clonotypes from the bulk population.

TCR cDNA was made using 5'RACE template switching, a step that added a universal primer site and unique molecular identifiers. cDNA synthesis was primed from both the TCR alpha and TCR beta constant segments. Libraries were amplified in two PCR steps, with sample barcodes and sequencing adapters added in the second step. Sequencing of libraries was done on Illumina HiSeq 2500 (2x100 bp) or NovaSeq (2x150 bp). Regarding the original processing steps: MIGEC handled demultiplexing of reads and collapsing into UMI consensus sequences, while MiXCR performed V(D)J alignment. Vaccine-responding clonotypes were defined with edgeR using replicate PBMC samples, requiring FDR below 0.01 and a log2 fold change above 5 up to day 15. Each bulk clonotype was labeled CD4 or CD8 based on which sequenced repertoire, CD4 or CD8, contained the clonotype at higher abundance. The public reads were reprocessed in TCRdb via fastp at Q25 and MiXCR, keeping in-frame beta chains. Here each entry gathers all rows of one CDR3 protein and keeps the most common genes and DNA. Clone size and V and J calls follow TCRdb, not the original study. Within this sample are 450,000 to 650,000 distinct CDR3 sequences, with just over 20% of them counted one time only. About 16% of the sample is in the top ten clones.

The germline V gene (reference sequence) yields SEHNR for CDR1 and FQNEAQ for CDR2. The CDR3 is made up of 13 amino acids, end residues included. As to this clonotype: Its target antigen remains unknown. As the CDR3 is not closed by the conserved phenylalanine or tryptophan, this likely results from a read error. The limits of the CDR3 on the DNA are not certain, so only TCRdb's listed CDR3 is given.

The treatment or condition label on this specimen signifies: live attenuated yellow fever vaccine strain. Two biological replicates of bulk PBMCs were collected at each blood-draw timepoint. PBMCs were isolated from peripheral blood using a standard Ficoll-Paque protocol. TriZol was used to extract RNA from bulk PBMCs, CD4 and CD8 fractions, and dextramer-positive and dextramer-negative fractions. The specimen comprised PBMCs, sampled 20 to 25 days after the first yellow fever vaccination. The source is a man aged 18-30 years who received the YFV17D yellow fever vaccine. The rearrangement combines TRBV7-9 with TRBJ2-4; the D call in the table, TRBD1, was not verified against the DNA. The CDR3 region has the sequence CASSSKPGQATFV.